These T cell receptor beta chains were read from a single sample in a study of cytotoxic CD8 clonotypes in ibrutinib-treated CLL. Clones were read by immunoSEQ multiplex PCR, and TCRdb kept only the in-frame ones, dropping some. The table lists some 50,000 clones, 56% of them singletons. The sequences come from PBMCs, collected after 24 months of ibrutinib treatment. All receptors come from a human donor with chronic lymphocytic leukemia. Each CDR3 is given with its conserved first and last residue. Not all rows give a size; the values are once, few, many and, for expanded clones, a class.

V: TRBV5-1; size: .; J: TRBJ2-3; CDR3: CASSLDGLVTDTQYF
V: TRBV10-2; size: .; J: TRBJ2-5; CDR3: CASRGPSGGPGETQYF
V: TRBV5-4; size: many; J: TRBJ1-4; CDR3: CASSRRAEKLFF
V: TRBV6-1; size: .; J: TRBJ1-3; CDR3: CASSALQGASGNTIYF
V: TRBV5-1; size: .; J: TRBJ1-2; CDR3: CASSLWENYGYTF
V: TRBV4-2; size: few; J: TRBJ1-2; CDR3: CASSSGQLNYGYTF
V: TRBV19; size: .; J: TRBJ2-2; CDR3: CASSIGMNTGELFF
V: TRBV19; size: few; J: TRBJ2-4; CDR3: CASSTGGLKTF
V: TRBV19; size: .; J: TRBJ1-2; CDR3: CASSIASGIYYGYTF
V: TRBV11-3; size: .; J: TRBJ2-2; CDR3: CASSPGQPYTGELFF
V: TRBV7-6; size: .; J: TRBJ2-2; CDR3: CASSFGTSGNTGELFF
V: TRBV28; size: .; J: TRBJ1-5; CDR3: CASSLTGGHQPQHF
V: TRBV7-2; size: .; J: TRBJ2-7; CDR3: CASSLGAGYGYEQYF
V: TRBV7-2; size: .; J: TRBJ2-2; CDR3: CASKYHRGSFNTGELFF
V: TRBV5-8; size: many; J: TRBJ2-1; CDR3: CASSFRFGTGLNEQFF
V: TRBV6-1; size: .; J: TRBJ2-3; CDR3: CASNFGDTQYF
V: TRBV28; size: .; J: TRBJ1-5; CDR3: CASSSSRGRGNQPQHF
V: TRBV6-5; size: .; J: TRBJ1-2; CDR3: CASSYWGYGYTF
V: TRBV27; size: .; J: TRBJ2-3; CDR3: CASSSGTAPSGTQYF
V: TRBV7-9; size: .; J: TRBJ2-3; CDR3: CASSFGPTDTQYF
V: TRBV7-2; size: .; J: TRBJ1-2; CDR3: CASSLDPVNYGYTF
V: TRBV21-1; size: .; J: TRBJ1-6; CDR3: CASSKVLDNSPLHF
V: TRBV15; size: .; J: TRBJ1-6; CDR3: CATSRDRVGSPLHF
V: TRBV10-2; size: .; J: TRBJ1-6; CDR3: CASTGTVNSPLHF
V: TRBV5-5; size: .; J: TRBJ2-2; CDR3: CASSWTGTGELFF